The 24 T cell receptor beta chains listed next were all sequenced from one sample in a study of T cells and copy number aberrations in small-cell lung cancer. Clones were read by immunoSEQ multiplex PCR, and TCRdb kept only the in-frame ones, dropping some. The sample lists around 930 clones, 90% to 95% seen once, with 2.1% in the top ten. The source material was tumor tissue. Receptors originate from a woman in her 50s with small cell lung cancer.

The genes are TRBV2 and TRBJ2-1, with 8 nucleotides matching TRBD2. The V gene's germline CDR1 is SNHLY and CDR2 FYNNEI. After removal of 6 bases from V and 9 bases from J, the junction contained 10 bases not matched to a gene. The CDR3 covers 14 residues. CDR3 sequence (DNA): TGTGCCAGCAGGGAGCGGGGGCCCGGGTTTGAGCAGTTCTTC. This codes for CASRERGPGFEQFF.

The V gene is TRBV29-1, the J gene TRBJ1-5; D is unclear. The CDR3 is 13 amino acids. V gave up 4 bases and J gave up 3 bases, with 10 bases separating them. CDR1 is SQVTM and CDR2 is ANQGSEA in the germline V gene. CDR3 amino acids: CSVARAANQPQHF. For the CDR3, the DNA is TGCAGCGTTGCGAGGGCAGCCAATCAGCCCCAGCATTTT.

The chain carries TRBV2 and TRBJ1-1, with D maybe TRBD1 (5 bases). V dropped 1 base and J dropped 5 bases, with 20 bases sitting between them. Germline V lookup: CDR1 SNHLY, CDR2 FYNNEI. The CDR3 extends over 17 amino acids. The CDR3 coding sequence is TGTGCCAGCAGTGAAGGAGGGGCGCGTGGGGGGATAACTGAAGCTTTCTTT. This gives the protein CASSEGGARGGITEAFF.

Note on this clone: Other DNA sequences from this sample encode an identical CDR3 as well. The rearrangement joins TRBV28 to TRBJ2-7, with D uncertain. The CDR3 runs 11 residues. Trimming left V 3 bases short and J 3 bases short, with 3 bases between. Germline loops: CDR1 MDHEN, CDR2 SYDVKM. CDR3 protein: CASSFGYEQYF. DNA of the CDR3: TGTGCCAGCAGTTTTGGCTACGAGCAGTACTTC.

V is TRBV4-1 and J is TRBJ2-1, with 11 bases fitting TRBD1. J was trimmed by 10 bases and V by 0 bases; bases with no gene match: 11. Per the germline V gene, CDR1 is MGHRA and CDR2 is YSYEKL. This CDR3 comprises 17 residues. CDR3 bases: TGCGCCAGCAGCCAAGACAAGGGTTGGACAGGGGGCGGGGAGCAGTTCTTC. Protein product: CASSQDKGWTGGGEQFF.

This chain links TRBV6-5 with TRBJ1-3; D unclear. The V and J ends lost 2 bases and 7 bases respectively, with 12 bases between them. CDR1 MNHEY and CDR2 SVGAGI come from the germline V gene. CDR3 length: 14 residues. The CDR3 region is CASSYGPGLNTIYF. Here the CDR3 DNA reads TGTGCCAGCAGTTACGGGCCAGGCCTTAACACCATATATTTT.

The J gene is TRBJ1-3, the V gene TRBV4-1; TRBD1 matches 7 bases. CDR1 MGHRA and CDR2 YSYEKL come from the germline V gene. This CDR3 comprises 15 residues. With V trimmed by 2 bases and J by 4 bases, 5 bases remained unmatched. As DNA, the CDR3 is TGCGCCAGCAGCCAAACCACAGGGGACGGAAACACCATATATTTT. Its translation: CASSQTTGDGNTIYF.

This chain links TRBV19 with TRBJ1-5; D possibly corresponds to TRBD1 (6 bases). The CDR3 is 16 residues long. CDR1 is LNHDA and CDR2 is SQIVND in the germline V gene (reference sequence). V shed 4 bases and J shed 5 bases, with 18 bases lying between them. The DNA for the CDR3 is TGTGCCAGTAGTAACCCCGAAGGACAGTACTATCAGCCCCAGCATTTT. As protein: CASSNPEGQYYQPQHF.

This chain connects TRBV6-1 to TRBJ2-7, with unresolved D. The germline V gene encodes CDR1 MNHNS and CDR2 SASEGT. Trimming left V 7 bases short and J 4 bases short, with 14 bases between. The CDR3 contains 13 residues. CDR3 sequence: CASKPGVGYEQYF. CDR3 coding DNA: TGTGCCAGCAAACCAGGTGTGGGGTACGAGCAGTACTTC.

The CDR3 DNA follows: TGTGCCAGCGGGCCGGGAGGTTTGAGCAATGAGCAGTTCTTC. Translating it yields CASGPGGLSNEQFF. The J gene is TRBJ2-1, the V gene TRBV11-3, with 7 bases aligning to TRBD2. This CDR3 is 14 amino acids long. CDR1 is SGHNT, CDR2 YENEEA, per germline. V shed 8 bases and J 6 bases; nucleotides not matched to a gene: 10.

The V and J genes are TRBV6-6 and TRBJ2-2; possible D gene TRBD2, 6 bases. V lost 4 bases and J 2 bases, leaving 11 bases between the germline ends. This CDR3 is 15 amino acids long. Germline V gene sequence: CDR1 MNHNY, CDR2 SVGAGI (reference sequence). CDR3 residues: CASSSAGTNTGELFF. The CDR3 DNA sequence: TGTGCCAGCAGTTCTGCCGGGACTAACACCGGGGAGCTGTTTTTT.

The chain carries TRBV28 and TRBJ1-5, with 7 nucleotides matching TRBD1. The CDR3 has 18 amino acids. Losses at the gene ends were 6 bases for V and 3 bases for J; bases not matched to a gene: 17. The V gene's germline CDR1 is MDHEN and CDR2 SYDVKM. CDR3 region: CASRGGFSTGGPNQPQHF. The CDR3 coding sequence is TGTGCCAGCAGAGGGGGCTTCTCGACAGGCGGCCCCAATCAGCCCCAGCATTTT.

The chain carries TRBV7-9 and TRBJ1-1; TRBD1 matches 7 bases. This CDR3 is 15 amino acids long. In germline, CDR1 is SEHNR, CDR2 FQNEAQ (reference sequence). Trimming took 5 bases from V and 2 from J; bases not matched to a gene: 8. DNA for the CDR3: TGTGCCAGCAGCCGGGGGGGGACAGCAAACACTGAAGCTTTCTTT. It is translated as CASSRGGTANTEAFF.

The chain joins TRBV18 to TRBJ2-7, with D perhaps matching TRBD1 (5 bases). This CDR3 is 13 amino acids long. Germline V gene lookup returns CDR1 KGHSH and CDR2 LQKENI. Trimming pared 3 bases from V and 6 bases from J, leaving 12 bases between. In DNA form, the CDR3 reads TGTGCCAGCTCACCGGCCAGGGTGCGCGAGCAGTACTTC. Amino acid sequence: CASSPARVREQYF.

This chain uses TRBV5-1 with TRBJ2-3; TRBD2 matches at 15 bases. The V gene end was trimmed by 5 bases and the J gene end by 5 bases; junction bases not matched to a gene: 6. Germline V gene lookup returns CDR1 SGHRS and CDR2 YFSETQ. CDR3 length equals 16 residues. CDR3 amino acids: CASRRTSGGAIDTQYF. The CDR3 DNA reads TGCGCCAGCAGGAGGACTAGCGGGGGGGCCATAGATACGCAGTATTTT.

The chain couples TRBV2 to TRBJ1-2; D gene unclear. CDR1 SNHLY and CDR2 FYNNEI come from the germline V gene. The CDR3 has 12 amino acids. Trimming removed 10 bases from V and 4 bases from J, with 13 bases in between. CDR3 DNA sequence: TGTGCCACTTTAAAGGAGCCCTATGGCTACACCTTC. Translating gives CATLKEPYGYTF.

The rearrangement joins TRBV9 to TRBJ2-3; possibly TRBD1 or TRBD2 for D (5 bases each). Germline loops: CDR1 SGDLS, CDR2 YYNGEE. V gave up 1 base and J gave up 4 bases, with 13 bases separating them. The CDR3 spans 15 residues. As DNA, the CDR3 is TGTGCCAGCAGCGTACTGGGGGACGGAGCAGATACGCAGTATTTT. Translation gives CASSVLGDGADTQYF.

CDR3 nucleotide sequence: TGTGCCTGGAGTAGAGGACTAGCGGGACACTACGAGCAGTACTTC. Encoded protein: CAWSRGLAGHYEQYF. The rearrangement links TRBV30 to TRBJ2-7; 12 nucleotides line up with TRBD2. The CDR3 consists of 15 residues. V lost 2 bases and J lost 3; bases outside the gene matches: 5. Germline lookup yields CDR1 GTSNPN and CDR2 SVGIG (reference sequence). Full variable domain (outside the CDR3, taken from reference TRBV30 and TRBJ2-7): SQTIHQWPATLVQPVGSPLSLECTVEGTSNPNLYWYRQAAGRGLQLLFYSVGIGQISSEVPQNLSASRPQDRQFILSSKKLLLSDSGFYLCAWSRGLAGHYEQYFGPGTRLTVT.

CDR3 DNA: TGTGCCAGCAGCTTAACTGGGGACAGCTACACCTTC. The encoded protein is CASSLTGDSYTF. The gene calls are TRBV7-9 and TRBJ1-2; TRBD1 might be the D (6 bases). The CDR3 consists of 12 residues. Trimming cost V 2 bases and J 9 bases, with 10 bases left between them. Per germline, CDR1 SEHNR and CDR2 FQNEAQ (reference sequence).

V usage is TRBV30 and J usage is TRBJ2-5; TRBD1 matches at 10 bases. This CDR3 has 13 residues. Per germline, CDR1 GTSNPN and CDR2 SVGIG (reference sequence). The ends lost 5 bases at V and 7 bases at J; junction bases unmatched: 7. Here the CDR3 DNA reads TGTGCCTGGGGGAGACAGGGGGCGAGGACCCAGTACTTC. Encoded protein: CAWGRQGARTQYF. Full variable domain (remainder filled in from reference TRBV30 and TRBJ2-5): SQTIHQWPATLVQPVGSPLSLECTVEGTSNPNLYWYRQAAGRGLQLLFYSVGIGQISSEVPQNLSASRPQDRQFILSSKKLLLSDSGFYLCAWGRQGARTQYFGPGTRLLVL.

The rearrangement links TRBV29-1 to TRBJ1-4, with D unresolved. Germline assignment: CDR1 SQVTM and CDR2 ANQGSEA. This CDR3 is built from 11 residues. V was trimmed by 6 bases and J by 7 bases, leaving 9 bases between them. The CDR3 DNA reads TGCAGCGTACCGGGAGGTGAAAAACTGTTTTTT. This codes for CSVPGGEKLFF.

The chain combines TRBV5-1 with TRBJ2-2; 7 bases are a match to TRBD2. With 0 bases clipped from V and 5 bases from J, the junction kept 4 bases outside the gene matches. The CDR3 extends over 15 amino acids. Germline V lookup: CDR1 SGHRS, CDR2 YFSETQ. Written as DNA, the CDR3 is TGCGCCAGCAGCTTGGTTGCGGGAGAAACCGGGGAGCTGTTTTTT. This sequence encodes CASSLVAGETGELFF.

The chain carries TRBV28 and TRBJ1-5; D not resolved. CDR3 length: 12 amino acids. V was pared by 5 bases and J by 7 bases, with 9 bases between. Germline CDR1 reads MDHEN; CDR2 reads SYDVKM. The chain's CDR3 is CASSTPDQPQHF. The CDR3 coding sequence is TGTGCCAGCAGTACCCCTGACCAGCCCCAGCATTTT.

The chain uses TRBV29-1 and TRBJ2-1; D might be TRBD1 or TRBD2, each matching 6 bases. V gave up 7 bases and J gave up 15 bases, with 19 bases separating them. The CDR3 is made up of 11 amino acids. CDR1 SQVTM and CDR2 ANQGSEA come from the germline V gene. CDR3 region: CSAEGGGSRFF. The CDR3 bases are TGCAGCGCGGAGGGGGGCGGGTCCAGGTTCTTC.